Listed here are 29 T cell receptor beta chains from one sample, sequenced in a study of read filtering for tumor transcriptome and immune sequencing. The library was built from 400 ng RNA with molecular barcoded adaptors for alpha/delta and beta/gamma chains. One entry per CDR3 protein results from TCRdb running MiXCR on the reads. Of 35,000 to 40,000 distinct CDR3 sequences in the sample, approximately 15% are singletons; the top ten hold about 39%. The sample comprised a population of CD138-negative cells sorted from bone marrow. Source of these receptors: a donor at least 40 years old with multiple myeloma.

This clonotype was counted at least ten times. This CDR3 reads CASSYRGAGYRETQYF. Here the CDR3 DNA reads TGTGCCAGCAGTTATCGCGGAGCAGGGTATCGAGAGACCCAGTACTTC. The genes are TRBV6-5 and TRBJ2-5, with a possible D match to TRBD1 (5 bases). Germline V gene sequence: CDR1 MNHEY, CDR2 SVGAGI. The V gene lost 3 bases and the J gene lost 4 bases, with 18 bases spanning the gap. The CDR3 is made up of 16 amino acids.

About this clonotype itself: Germline and junction disagree at one end, which may indicate a read error. The chain carries TRBV28 and TRBJ2-7; D gene unclear. The germline V gene encodes CDR1 MDHEN and CDR2 SYDVKM. This CDR3 contains 12 residues. DNA for the CDR3: TGTGCCAGCAGCTCAGACTCCTCCGAGCAGTACTTC. Amino acids: CASSSDSSEQYF. The full variable domain, its missing parts supplied by reference TRBV28 and TRBJ2-7, is DVKVTQSSRYLVKRTGEKVFLECVQDMDHENMFWYRQDPGLGLRLIYFSYDVKMKEKGDIPEGYSVSREKKERFSLILESASTNQTSMYLCASSSDSSEQYFGPGTRLTVT.

This clonotype has just a few counts. Since a much larger clone is just one base distant, this may be a read error. The chain has TRBV20-1 and TRBJ2-1, with 8 bases aligning to TRBD1. The CDR3 spans 14 residues. From germline, CDR1 is DFQATT and CDR2 SNEGSKA (reference sequence). CDR3 coding DNA: TGCAGTGCCCCCCGGACAGGGAACTACAATGGGCAGTTCTTC. It codes for CSAPRTGNYNGQFF.

This clonotype was counted at least ten times. V and J are TRBV10-3 and TRBJ2-2, with D tentatively TRBD2 (5 bases). The CDR3 has 13 amino acids. Germline V lookup: CDR1 ENHRY, CDR2 SYGVKD. Trimming shortened V by 3 bases and J by 6 bases, and 8 bases separated the two germline ends. CDR3 nucleotides: TGTGCCATCAGTGATACGGGGTCCGGGGAGCTGTTTTTT. This encodes CAISDTGSGELFF.

This clonotype was seen ten or more times. This rearrangement joins TRBV28 to TRBJ1-2, with 12 bases that match TRBD1. After removal of 7 bases from V and 4 bases from J, the junction contained 10 bases not matched to a gene. This CDR3 spans 16 amino acids. Germline loops: CDR1 MDHEN, CDR2 SYDVKM. The CDR3 is CASTFTGTGGFYGYTF. CDR3 nucleotides: TGTGCCAGCACCTTTACCGGGACAGGGGGCTTCTATGGCTACACCTTC.

At least ten counts were recorded for this clonotype. This rearrangement joins TRBV20-1 to TRBJ2-5, with TRBD2 matching over 12 bases. In germline, CDR1 is DFQATT, CDR2 SNEGSKA (reference sequence). Trimming removed 0 bases from V and 5 bases from J; junction bases left unmatched: 7. The CDR3 length is 16 residues. CDR3 in amino acids: CSARDALAGGGETQYF. In nucleotides, the CDR3 is TGCAGTGCTAGAGACGCCCTAGCGGGAGGGGGCGAGACCCAGTACTTC.

The V gene is TRBV7-3, the J gene TRBJ2-3; D perhaps matches TRBD1 (5 bases). Per the germline V gene, CDR1 is SGHTA and CDR2 is FQGTGA. Trimming cost V 2 bases and J 3 bases, with 12 bases left between them. The CDR3 has 15 residues. CDR3 loop: CASSLAGSMTDTQYF. The DNA of the CDR3 is TGTGCCAGCAGCTTAGCAGGGTCGATGACAGATACGCAGTATTTT.

This clonotype was counted at least ten times. This chain uses TRBV25-1 with TRBJ2-3; the match to TRBD2 covers 12 bases. This CDR3 contains 20 residues. From germline, CDR1 is MGHDK and CDR2 SYGVNS. Trimming removed 1 base from V and 2 bases from J; junction bases left unmatched: 13. In DNA, the CDR3 is TGTGCCAGCAGTGAATTTGTCAACCTAGCGGGAGGGCCCCCCACAGATACGCAGTATTTT. This translates into CASSEFVNLAGGPPTDTQYF.

This clonotype was seen repeatedly, ten times or more. V and J are TRBV20-1 and TRBJ2-7; D possibly corresponds to TRBD2 (6 bases). The CDR3 is 14 amino acids. The V end was cut by 4 bases, the J end by 7 bases, with 20 bases between. The germline V gene encodes CDR1 DFQATT and CDR2 SNEGSKA (reference sequence). CDR3 sequence (DNA): TGCAGTGCTACCGCTAGCGCAAGCTTTATGGAGCAGTACTTC. This encodes CSATASASFMEQYF.

V usage is TRBV29-1 and J usage is TRBJ2-5; TRBD1 agrees at 8 bases. The CDR3 runs to 13 residues. V lost 8 bases to trimming and J lost 4 bases; unmatched junction nucleotides: 9. Looked up from germline, CDR1 is SQVTM and CDR2 is ANQGSEA. CDR3 nucleotides: TGCAGCCCCGGACAGGGAGGCGCAGAGACCCAGTACTTC. Its protein product is CSPGQGGAETQYF.

Ten or more counts support this clonotype. The chain couples TRBV20-1 to TRBJ2-1; 9 nucleotides line up with TRBD2. The CDR3 is made up of 13 amino acids. Germline assignment: CDR1 DFQATT and CDR2 SNEGSKA (reference sequence). The ends lost 5 bases at V and 4 bases at J; junction bases unmatched: 3. The CDR3 DNA sequence: TGCAGTGCTCCCAGCGGGAGGTACAATGAGCAGTTCTTC. Protein sequence: CSAPSGRYNEQFF.

This clonotype was observed many times. The rearrangement links TRBV6-5 to TRBJ2-2, with D perhaps TRBD1 or TRBD2 (5 bases each). Trimming shortened V by 10 bases and J by 3 bases, and 18 bases separated the two germline ends. Germline loops: CDR1 MNHEY, CDR2 SVGAGI. The CDR3 length is 15 residues. The CDR3 bases are TGTGCCACCAGGGTAGGAGGCTGGGACACCGGGGAGCTGTTTTTT. Translation gives CATRVGGWDTGELFF.

This clonotype was observed many times. CDR3 protein: CASSQEQGAPYEQYF. CDR3 coding DNA: TGTGCCAGCAGCCAAGAGCAGGGGGCTCCCTACGAGCAGTACTTC. V gene TRBV5-4 combines with J gene TRBJ2-7, with TRBD1 matching over 8 bases. V shed 4 bases, J shed 2 bases, and the junction held 8 bases outside the gene matches. The CDR3 sequence is 15 residues long. The germline V gene encodes CDR1 SGHNT and CDR2 YYREEE (reference sequence). Filled out from reference TRBV5-4 and TRBJ2-7, the complete variable domain reads ETGVTQSPTHLIKTRGQQVTLRCSSQSGHNTVSWYQQALGQGPQFIFQYYREEENGRGNFPPRFSGLQFPNYSSELNVNALELDDSALYLCASSQEQGAPYEQYFGPGTRLTVT.

Many counts were recorded for this clonotype. The rearrangement joins TRBV29-1 to TRBJ2-7, with 7 bases that match TRBD2. The germline V gene has CDR1 SQVTM and CDR2 ANQGSEA. The V gene end was trimmed by 3 bases and the J gene end by 6 bases; junction bases not matched to a gene: 8. The CDR3 covers 13 residues. The CDR3 here is CSVESGLGGEQYF. CDR3 in DNA: TGCAGCGTTGAGTCTGGACTAGGAGGCGAGCAGTACTTC.

This clonotype was seen a handful of times. A much bigger clone sits one base away, suggesting this may be a read error. The J gene is TRBJ2-6, the V gene TRBV10-3, with 8 bases identical to TRBD1. The germline CDR1 and CDR2 sequences are ENHRY and SYGVKD. CDR3 length equals 19 residues. The CDR3 loop reads CAISESGRGPLSGASVLTF. In nucleotides, the CDR3 is TGTGCCATCAGTGAGTCGGGCAGGGGGCCTCTCTCTGGGGCCAGCGTCCTGACTTTC.

Ten or more counts support this clonotype. V usage is TRBV4-1 and J usage is TRBJ1-1, with 7 bases lining up with TRBD1. Germline loops: CDR1 MGHRA, CDR2 YSYEKL. With V trimmed by 8 bases and J by 4 bases, 7 bases remained unmatched. The CDR3 is 13 residues long. The CDR3 nucleotides are TGCGCCAGCGCTAGGGGACAGTCCACTGAAGCTTTCTTT. Translating gives CASARGQSTEAFF.

The sample holds many counts of this clonotype. The rearrangement uses TRBV30 and TRBJ1-2; D is perhaps TRBD1 (6 bases). Germline CDR1 reads GTSNPN; CDR2 reads SVGIG (reference sequence). The CDR3 sequence is 16 residues long. V lost 0 bases and J lost 2, with 16 bases in between. In DNA, the CDR3 is TGTGCCTGGAGTGTACGGGGCAGGGGCTACAACTATGGCTACACCTTC. This gives the protein CAWSVRGRGYNYGYTF.

This clonotype was found many times. The rearrangement links TRBV3-1 to TRBJ2-7; tentatively, D is TRBD2 (6 bases). The CDR3 sequence is 14 residues long. V was cut by 1 base and J by 3 bases, with 10 bases left in between. Germline V gene data show CDR1 as LGHDT and CDR2 as YNNKEL (reference sequence). DNA for the CDR3: TGTGCCAGCAGCCAAGGCCTGGGGGGCTACGAGCAGTACTTC. This sequence encodes CASSQGLGGYEQYF.

This clonotype was observed a handful of times. This chain uses TRBV28 with TRBJ2-5; weak D call: TRBD2 (6 bases). The CDR3 runs to 16 residues. Trimming left V 4 bases short and J 5 bases short, with 20 bases between. Germline V gives CDR1 MDHEN, CDR2 SYDVKM. The DNA of the CDR3 is TGTGCCAGCAGTTCCCCCCTACGGAGGGGCCCGGAGACCCAGTACTTC. Protein product: CASSSPLRRGPETQYF.

In this sample, this clonotype turned up many times. The chain uses TRBV29-1 and TRBJ2-7, with D maybe TRBD1 (6 bases). The CDR3 is made up of 13 amino acids. From germline, CDR1 is SQVTM and CDR2 ANQGSEA. Trimming removed 0 bases at V and 6 bases at J, with 12 bases between. The CDR3 nucleotides are TGCAGCGTTGAAGATGGGGGCAGGCGCGAGCAGTACTTC. Translation: CSVEDGGRREQYF.

This clonotype was counted ten times or more. J is TRBJ2-3 and V is TRBV7-8, with 8 bases fitting TRBD1. The length of the CDR3 is 14 residues. J lost 9 bases, V lost 5 bases, and 10 bases had no gene match. CDR1 and CDR2 from the germline V gene are SGHVS and FQNEAQ. Here the CDR3 DNA reads TGTGCCAGCAGCCAAAACGGACAGGGCAAAACGCAGTATTTT. Its protein product is CASSQNGQGKTQYF.

This clonotype appeared many times. The gene calls are TRBV12-3 or TRBV12-4 and TRBJ2-2, with D perhaps given as TRBD1 or TRBD2 (5 bases each). The V and J ends lost 7 bases and 0 bases respectively, with 12 bases between them. There are 15 residues in the CDR3. The CDR3 coding sequence is TGTGCCAGCACCAAGGGACCCGCGAACACCGGGGAGCTGTTTTTT. Its translation: CASTKGPANTGELFF.

Concerning this clonotype itself: A much larger clonotype is one base distant, so this may be a read error. The chain recombines TRBV20-1 with TRBJ2-3; D not resolved. Trimming took 0 bases from V and 10 from J, leaving 14 bases between them. CDR3 length: 13 residues. Germline V gene data show CDR1 as DFQATT and CDR2 as SNEGSKA (reference sequence). The CDR3 is CSARDVLLGPQYF. CDR3 nucleotides: TGCAGTGCTAGAGATGTGCTCCTTGGACCGCAGTATTTT.

Notes on this clonotype: One end of the junction does not line up with germline, which may come from a read error. V is TRBV4-3 and J is TRBJ1-2, with D tentatively TRBD1 (6 bases). The CDR3 covers 15 residues. Germline V CDR1 and CDR2: LGHNA, YSLEER. The DNA for the CDR3 is TGTGCCAGCAGCCGAGAGGCGGGGGGCGGTTATGGCTACACCTTC. It translates to CASSREAGGGYGYTF.

A note on this clonotype: This sequence is one base from a far larger clone and is likely a read error. The chain is built from TRBV18 and TRBJ1-1; D unclear. Gene TRBJ1-6 matches the end of the DNA better, so the J call may be wrong. This CDR3 has 13 amino acids. CDR1 is KGHSH and CDR2 is LQKENI in the germline V gene. CDR3 sequence (DNA): TGTGCCAGCTCACCTACGACGGGTTCACCCCTCCACTTT. This translates into CASSPTTGSPLHF.

This clonotype was counted many times. The chain combines TRBV13 with TRBJ1-2, with 7 bases aligning to TRBD1. V gave up 5 bases and J gave up 3 bases; unmatched junction bases: 9. CDR1 is PRHDT and CDR2 is FYEKMQ in the germline V gene (reference sequence). CDR3 length equals 15 residues. CDR3 sequence: CASSQEGGADYGYTF. DNA for the CDR3: TGTGCCAGCAGCCAAGAAGGGGGCGCGGACTATGGCTACACCTTC. The entire variable domain, with the rest obtained from reference TRBV13 and TRBJ1-2, is as follows: AAGVIQSPRHLIKEKRETATLKCYPIPRHDTVYWYQQGPGQDPQFLISFYEKMQSDKGSIPDRFSAQQFSDYHSELNMSSLELGDSALYFCASSQEGGADYGYTFGSGTRLTVV.

This clonotype counts as medium-sized. The J gene is TRBJ1-5, the V gene TRBV20-1; D is uncertain. V was trimmed by 3 bases and J by 1 base, leaving 4 bases between them. The germline V gene has CDR1 DFQATT and CDR2 SNEGSKA (reference sequence). The CDR3 contains 12 residues. The CDR3 sequence is CSASQSNQPQHF. Written as DNA, the CDR3 is TGCAGTGCTAGTCAGAGCAATCAGCCCCAGCATTTT.

There are a few counts of this clonotype. The DNA of the CDR3 is TGCAGTGCTCCGACAGGATATAGCAATCAGCCCCAGCATTTT. Encoded protein: CSAPTGYSNQPQHF. This chain links TRBV20-1 with TRBJ1-5, with a weak D call TRBD1 (6 bases). Germline-derived CDR1 and CDR2 are DFQATT and SNEGSKA (reference sequence). The CDR3 runs 14 residues. V was cut by 5 bases and J by 0 bases, with 11 bases left in between.

In this sample, this clonotype turned up many times. This chain links TRBV7-9 with TRBJ2-3, with D perhaps TRBD2 (5 bases). The CDR3 is 13 residues long. Germline CDR1 and CDR2: SEHNR and FQNEAQ (reference sequence). The V end was cut by 5 bases, the J end by 4 bases, with 10 bases between. In nucleotides, the CDR3 is TGTGCCAGCAGCAACAGAGGGCCAGATACGCAGTATTTT. This gives the protein CASSNRGPDTQYF.